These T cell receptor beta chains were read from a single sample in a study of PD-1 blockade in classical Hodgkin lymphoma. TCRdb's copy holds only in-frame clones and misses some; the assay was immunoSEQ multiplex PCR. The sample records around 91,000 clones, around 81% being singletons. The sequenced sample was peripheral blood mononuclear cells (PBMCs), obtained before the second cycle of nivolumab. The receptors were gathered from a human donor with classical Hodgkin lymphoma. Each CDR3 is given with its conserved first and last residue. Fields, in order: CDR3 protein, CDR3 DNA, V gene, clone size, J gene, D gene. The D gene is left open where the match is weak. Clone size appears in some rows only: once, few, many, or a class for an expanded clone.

CDR3 protein: CASSPLGTAREQYF
CDR3 DNA: TGTGCCAGCAGCCCACTTGGGACAGCGAGGGAGCAGTACTTC
V gene: TRBV11-1
clone size: once
J gene: TRBJ2-7
D gene: TRBD1

CDR3 protein: CASSLGSGGANYGYTF
CDR3 DNA: TGTGCCAGCAGCTTAGGGTCAGGGGGAGCTAACTATGGCTACACCTTC
V gene: TRBV13
clone size: NA
J gene: TRBJ1-2
D gene: TRBD1

CDR3 protein: CASSLGQTGEQYF
CDR3 DNA: TGCGCCAGCAGCTTGGGACAGACGGGGGAGCAGTACTTC
V gene: TRBV5-1
clone size: NA
J gene: TRBJ2-7
D gene: NA

CDR3 protein: CASSVGPIYNEQFF
CDR3 DNA: TGTGCCAGCTCTGTAGGGCCGATATACAATGAGCAGTTCTTC
V gene: TRBV7-3
clone size: few
J gene: TRBJ2-1
D gene: NA

CDR3 protein: CASSSNYRDVGNQPQHF
CDR3 DNA: TGTGCCAGCAGCTCGAACTACAGGGACGTGGGCAATCAGCCCCAGCATTTT
V gene: TRBV11-2
clone size: NA
J gene: TRBJ1-5
D gene: NA

CDR3 protein: CASSLVLSGSYEQYF
CDR3 DNA: TGTGCCAGCAGCTTAGTACTTAGCGGGAGCTACGAGCAGTACTTC
V gene: TRBV7-2
clone size: few
J gene: TRBJ2-7
D gene: TRBD2

CDR3 protein: CAWSVLVFTGEQFF
CDR3 DNA: TGTGCCTGGAGTGTCCTGGTATTCACCGGTGAGCAGTTCTTC
V gene: TRBV30
clone size: once
J gene: TRBJ2-1
D gene: NA

CDR3 protein: CASSRLAGLDSGANVLTF
CDR3 DNA: TGTGCCAGCAGCCGACTAGCGGGACTCGATTCTGGGGCCAACGTCCTGACTTTC
V gene: TRBV7-3
clone size: NA
J gene: TRBJ2-6
D gene: TRBD2

CDR3 protein: CASLPGAGNTIYF
CDR3 DNA: TGTGCCAGCCTCCCTGGGGCTGGAAACACCATATATTTT
V gene: TRBV7-9
clone size: NA
J gene: TRBJ1-3
D gene: NA

CDR3 protein: CASSLDPDTPSPYF
CDR3 DNA: TGTGCCAGCAGCTTAGATCCGGATACCCCTTCCCCCTACTTC
V gene: TRBV11-2
clone size: NA
J gene: TRBJ2-4
D gene: NA

CDR3 protein: CASSPSGLASTGELFF
CDR3 DNA: TGTGCCAGCAGCCCGTCGGGACTAGCTTCCACCGGGGAGCTGTTTTTT
V gene: TRBV7-2
clone size: few
J gene: TRBJ2-2
D gene: TRBD2

CDR3 protein: CAWSPGGYGYTF
CDR3 DNA: TGTGCCTGGAGCCCGGGAGGCTATGGCTACACCTTC
V gene: TRBV30
clone size: NA
J gene: TRBJ1-2
D gene: NA

CDR3 protein: CASSLGGLAAYEQYF
CDR3 DNA: TGTGCCAGCAGCTTGGGGGGACTAGCGGCCTACGAGCAGTACTTC
V gene: TRBV5-4
clone size: medium-sized
J gene: TRBJ2-7
D gene: TRBD2

CDR3 protein: CASSQDSAGAFF
CDR3 DNA: TGTGCCAGCAGCCAGGACAGTGCGGGCGCTTTCTTT
V gene: TRBV11-2
clone size: NA
J gene: TRBJ1-1
D gene: NA

CDR3 protein: CSVDPGQGLMNTEAFF
CDR3 DNA: TGCAGCGTTGACCCGGGACAGGGACTCATGAACACTGAAGCTTTCTTT
V gene: TRBV29-1
clone size: NA
J gene: TRBJ1-1
D gene: TRBD1

CDR3 protein: CSGGTNEQFF
CDR3 DNA: TGCAGTGGGGGTACCAATGAGCAGTTCTTC
V gene: TRBV29-1
clone size: few
J gene: TRBJ2-1
D gene: NA

CDR3 protein: CASSIGRQVSGSSHEQYF
CDR3 DNA: TGTGCCAGTAGTATCGGGCGCCAAGTGAGCGGGAGTTCCCACGAGCAGTACTTC
V gene: TRBV19
clone size: NA
J gene: TRBJ2-7
D gene: TRBD2

CDR3 protein: CAGAHLQGADGYTF
CDR3 DNA: TGTGCCGGGGCGCACCTACAGGGGGCAGATGGCTACACCTTC
V gene: TRBV30
clone size: once
J gene: TRBJ1-2
D gene: TRBD1

CDR3 protein: CASSLATSGNTIYF
CDR3 DNA: TGTGCCAGCAGCTTAGCCACCTCTGGAAACACCATATATTTT
V gene: TRBV7-2
clone size: NA
J gene: TRBJ1-3
D gene: NA

CDR3 protein: CASSLALAGPTDTQYF
CDR3 DNA: TGTGCCAGCAGCTTGGCACTAGCGGGGCCCACAGATACGCAGTATTTT
V gene: TRBV5-8
clone size: NA
J gene: TRBJ2-3
D gene: TRBD2

CDR3 protein: CASSRGLYNEQFF
CDR3 DNA: TGTGCCAGCAGCAGGGGACTCTACAATGAGCAGTTCTTC
V gene: TRBV7-8
clone size: NA
J gene: TRBJ2-1
D gene: NA

CDR3 protein: CASSFDRTWDEQYF
CDR3 DNA: TGCGCCAGCAGCTTCGACAGGACGTGGGACGAGCAGTACTTC
V gene: TRBV5-1
clone size: NA
J gene: TRBJ2-7
D gene: NA

CDR3 protein: CASSSSGGSGDTQYF
CDR3 DNA: TGTGCCAGCAGTTCTAGCGGGGGGAGCGGAGATACGCAGTATTTT
V gene: TRBV7-8
clone size: few
J gene: TRBJ2-3
D gene: TRBD2

CDR3 protein: CASSVGHGGATEAFF
CDR3 DNA: TGTGCCAGCAGCGTGGGACACGGGGGGGCCACTGAAGCTTTCTTT
V gene: TRBV9
clone size: NA
J gene: TRBJ1-1
D gene: NA

CDR3 protein: CASSLLAGAYNEQFF
CDR3 DNA: TGTGCCAGCAGTCTTCTAGCGGGAGCCTACAATGAGCAGTTCTTC
V gene: TRBV2
clone size: NA
J gene: TRBJ2-1
D gene: TRBD2

CDR3 protein: CASSVRLTPPNEQFF
CDR3 DNA: TGTGCCAGCAGCGTGAGGCTAACCCCCCCCAATGAGCAGTTCTTC
V gene: TRBV9
clone size: NA
J gene: TRBJ2-1
D gene: NA

CDR3 protein: CASSSPETQYF
CDR3 DNA: TGTGCCAGCAGTTCACCAGAGACCCAGTACTTC
V gene: TRBV28
clone size: NA
J gene: TRBJ2-5
D gene: NA

CDR3 protein: CAWSVLDSKTNYGYTF
CDR3 DNA: TGTGCCTGGAGTGTATTGGATTCCAAGACTAACTATGGCTACACCTTC
V gene: TRBV30
clone size: NA
J gene: TRBJ1-2
D gene: NA

CDR3 protein: CASRALGYGNTIYF
CDR3 DNA: TGTGCCAGCAGGGCTTTGGGGTATGGAAACACCATATATTTT
V gene: TRBV6-1
clone size: NA
J gene: TRBJ1-3
D gene: NA

CDR3 protein: CASRHMEGSYEQYF
CDR3 DNA: TGTGCCAGCAGACATATGGAGGGGTCCTACGAGCAGTACTTC
V gene: TRBV7-9
clone size: NA
J gene: TRBJ2-7
D gene: NA

CDR3 protein: CASNPGVAAYGYTF
CDR3 DNA: TGTGCCAGTAACCCTGGAGTGGCAGCTTATGGCTACACCTTC
V gene: TRBV19
clone size: NA
J gene: TRBJ1-2
D gene: NA

CDR3 protein: CASTVGAGTDTQYF
CDR3 DNA: TGTGCCAGCACGGTGGGAGCGGGCACAGATACGCAGTATTTT
V gene: TRBV2
clone size: few
J gene: TRBJ2-3
D gene: NA

CDR3 protein: CASSLGDSTYEQYF
CDR3 DNA: TGTGCCAGCAGCTTGGGGGACAGTACCTACGAGCAGTACTTC
V gene: TRBV7-6
clone size: once
J gene: TRBJ2-7
D gene: TRBD1

CDR3 protein: CASSQDELRNYGYTF
CDR3 DNA: TGCGCCAGCAGCCAAGATGAGCTTCGGAACTATGGCTACACCTTC
V gene: TRBV4-1
clone size: few
J gene: TRBJ1-2
D gene: NA

CDR3 protein: CASSQSLGGLSSYNEQFF
CDR3 DNA: TGCGCCAGCAGTCAATCGTTGGGCGGGCTCAGCTCCTACAATGAGCAGTTCTTC
V gene: TRBV23-1
clone size: NA
J gene: TRBJ2-1
D gene: NA

CDR3 protein: CASSLDRGADTQYF
CDR3 DNA: TGCGCCAGCAGCTTGGACAGGGGGGCAGATACGCAGTATTTT
V gene: TRBV5-1
clone size: NA
J gene: TRBJ2-3
D gene: TRBD1

CDR3 protein: CASKFGAGANVLTF
CDR3 DNA: TGTGCCAGTAAATTTGGGGCTGGGGCCAACGTCCTGACTTTC
V gene: TRBV19
clone size: NA
J gene: TRBJ2-6
D gene: NA

CDR3 protein: CAWSVTGGDTEAFF
CDR3 DNA: TGTGCCTGGAGTGTAACAGGAGGGGACACTGAAGCTTTCTTT
V gene: TRBV30
clone size: NA
J gene: TRBJ1-1
D gene: NA

CDR3 protein: CASSPGTGMYEQYF
CDR3 DNA: TGTGCCAGCAGCCCCGGGACAGGGATGTACGAGCAGTACTTC
V gene: TRBV7-9
clone size: few
J gene: TRBJ2-7
D gene: TRBD1

CDR3 protein: CASSYSLSGSYNEQFF
CDR3 DNA: TGTGCCAGCAGTTACTCGCTAAGCGGGAGCTACAATGAGCAGTTCTTC
V gene: TRBV6-5
clone size: NA
J gene: TRBJ2-1
D gene: TRBD2

CDR3 protein: CASRHSSGNTIYF
CDR3 DNA: TGTGCCAGCAGGCACAGCTCTGGAAACACCATATATTTT
V gene: TRBV28
clone size: NA
J gene: TRBJ1-3
D gene: NA

CDR3 protein: CASSPSGQGSSYEQYF
CDR3 DNA: TGTGCCAGCTCACCAAGCGGGCAGGGGAGTTCCTACGAGCAGTACTTC
V gene: TRBV18
clone size: NA
J gene: TRBJ2-7
D gene: NA

CDR3 protein: CASSLGTGAVPETQYF
CDR3 DNA: TGCGCCAGCAGCTTGGGAACAGGGGCCGTTCCGGAGACCCAGTACTTC
V gene: TRBV5-1
clone size: NA
J gene: TRBJ2-5
D gene: TRBD1

CDR3 protein: CASSYSGQARGELFF
CDR3 DNA: TGTGCCAGCAGTTACTCTGGACAGGCCCGAGGGGAACTGTTTTTT
V gene: TRBV6-6
clone size: NA
J gene: TRBJ1-4
D gene: TRBD1

CDR3 protein: CASSQGPRGQPSYGYTF
CDR3 DNA: TGCGCCAGCAGCCAAGGTCCCCGGGGACAACCTAGCTATGGCTACACCTTC
V gene: TRBV4-1
clone size: NA
J gene: TRBJ1-2
D gene: NA

CDR3 protein: CASSLDSLRNQPQHF
CDR3 DNA: TGTGCCAGCAGCCTTGACAGTCTTCGCAATCAGCCCCAGCATTTT
V gene: TRBV2
clone size: NA
J gene: TRBJ1-5
D gene: NA

CDR3 protein: CAWSVLGAEQFF
CDR3 DNA: TGTGCCTGGAGTGTACTTGGGGCCGAGCAGTTCTTC
V gene: TRBV30
clone size: NA
J gene: TRBJ2-1
D gene: NA

CDR3 protein: CASSASTDTQYF
CDR3 DNA: TGTGCCAGCAGCGCCAGCACAGATACGCAGTATTTT
V gene: TRBV7-9
clone size: NA
J gene: TRBJ2-3
D gene: NA

CDR3 protein: CASSLRLPQTTLGDTQYF
CDR3 DNA: TGTGCCAGCAGCCTTCGACTTCCCCAAACGACTTTGGGAGATACGCAGTATTTT
V gene: TRBV7-9
clone size: NA
J gene: TRBJ2-3
D gene: NA

CDR3 protein: CASSVLSGGLSAKNIQYF
CDR3 DNA: TGTGCCAGCAGCGTACTCTCGGGGGGTCTGTCAGCCAAAAACATTCAGTACTTC
V gene: TRBV7-9
clone size: NA
J gene: TRBJ2-4
D gene: TRBD2

CDR3 protein: CASSTQGAGGNQPQHF
CDR3 DNA: TGTGCCAGCAGCACTCAGGGGGCGGGAGGCAATCAGCCCCAGCATTTT
V gene: TRBV7-2
clone size: NA
J gene: TRBJ1-5
D gene: TRBD1

CDR3 protein: CASDHMWTGGTDTQYF
CDR3 DNA: TGTGCCAGCGACCACATGTGGACAGGGGGCACAGATACGCAGTATTTT
V gene: TRBV5-6
clone size: NA
J gene: TRBJ2-3
D gene: TRBD1

CDR3 protein: CASSSGTGRNYGYTF
CDR3 DNA: TGTGCCAGCAGTTCCGGGACAGGGCGGAACTATGGCTACACCTTC
V gene: TRBV2
clone size: NA
J gene: TRBJ1-2
D gene: TRBD1

CDR3 protein: CAISQTRSSPDTQYF
CDR3 DNA: TGTGCCATCAGTCAGACTAGGTCGAGTCCGGATACGCAGTATTTT
V gene: TRBV10-3
clone size: NA
J gene: TRBJ2-3
D gene: NA

CDR3 protein: CASSLNRETEAFF
CDR3 DNA: TGCGCCAGCAGTTTGAACCGTGAGACTGAAGCTTTCTTT
V gene: TRBV10-2
clone size: once
J gene: TRBJ1-1
D gene: NA